Sequencing of this TCR beta chain was carried out in a study of CD8 T cells in ankylosing spondylitis. Quantitative molecular-barcoded 5'-RACE generated the TCR beta libraries. One entry per CDR3 protein, called by TCRdb with MiXCR from the 5' RACE reads. This table has roughly 470,000 distinct CDR3 sequences, roughly a quarter appearing once. This clonotype turned up a few times. Its cognate antigen is unknown. CDR3 length equals 17 residues. V gave up 2 bases and J gave up 1 base, with 15 bases separating them. Germline CDR1 LNHDA, CDR2 SQIVND (reference sequence). General observations from the study: Reported data indicate significant enrichment of disease-linked clones within matched ankylosing spondylitis synovial fluid. A TCR beta motif of 8 or 9 highly homologous variants appeared characteristic of ankylosing spondylitis blood.

The chain links TRBV19 to TRBJ1-5; D gene ambiguous. Sample: blood, either unsorted or a sorted T cell fraction (not recorded which). This sequence was found in a male donor with ankylosing spondylitis. CDR3 sequence (DNA): TGTGCCAGTAGTATACCCCCGGTAGGAGGGAGCAATCAGCCCCAGCATTTT. Protein: CASSIPPVGGSNQPQHF.